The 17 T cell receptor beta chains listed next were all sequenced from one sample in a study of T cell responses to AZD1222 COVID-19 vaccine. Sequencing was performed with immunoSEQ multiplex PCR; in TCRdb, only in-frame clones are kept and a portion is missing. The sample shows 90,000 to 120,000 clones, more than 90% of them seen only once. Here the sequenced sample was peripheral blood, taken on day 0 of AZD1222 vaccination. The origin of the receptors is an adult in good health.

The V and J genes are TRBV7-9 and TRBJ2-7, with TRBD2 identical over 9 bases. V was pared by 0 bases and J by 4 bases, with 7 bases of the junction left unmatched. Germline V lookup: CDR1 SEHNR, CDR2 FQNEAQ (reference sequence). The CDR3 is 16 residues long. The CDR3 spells CASSLAMAGGRYEQYF. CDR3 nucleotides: TGTGCCAGCAGCTTAGCGATGGCGGGGGGGCGTTACGAGCAGTACTTC.

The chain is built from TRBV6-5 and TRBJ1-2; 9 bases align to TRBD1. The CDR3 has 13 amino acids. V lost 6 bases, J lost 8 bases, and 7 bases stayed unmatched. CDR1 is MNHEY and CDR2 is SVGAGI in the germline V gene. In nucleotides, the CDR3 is TGTGCCAGCAGCTCCGGACAGGGGAGAGGCTACACCTTC. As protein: CASSSGQGRGYTF.

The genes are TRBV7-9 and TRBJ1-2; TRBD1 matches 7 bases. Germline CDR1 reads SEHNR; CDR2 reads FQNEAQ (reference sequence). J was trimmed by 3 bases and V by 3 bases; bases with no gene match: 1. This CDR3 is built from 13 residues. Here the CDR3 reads CASSLQGDYGYTF. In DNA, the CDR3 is TGTGCCAGCAGCTTGCAGGGGGACTATGGCTACACCTTC.

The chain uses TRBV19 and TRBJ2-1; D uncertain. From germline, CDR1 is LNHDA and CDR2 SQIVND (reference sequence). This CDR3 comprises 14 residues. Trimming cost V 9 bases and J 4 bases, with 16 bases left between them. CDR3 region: CASRSGVGYNEQFF. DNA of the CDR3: TGTGCCAGCCGATCAGGTGTGGGGTACAATGAGCAGTTCTTC.

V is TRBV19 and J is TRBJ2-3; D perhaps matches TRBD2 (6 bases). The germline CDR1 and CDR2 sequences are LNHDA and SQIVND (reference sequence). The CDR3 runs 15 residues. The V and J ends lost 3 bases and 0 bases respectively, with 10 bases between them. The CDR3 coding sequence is TGTGCCAGTAGTATCCGGGGGACTAGCACAGATACGCAGTATTTT. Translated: CASSIRGTSTDTQYF.

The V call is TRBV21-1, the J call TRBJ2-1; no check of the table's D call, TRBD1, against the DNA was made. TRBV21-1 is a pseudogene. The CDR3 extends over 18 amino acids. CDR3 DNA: TGTGCCAGCAGCAAATCAGGGGTCGTCCCTTGCTCCTACAATGAGCAGTTCTTC. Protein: CASSKSGVVPCSYNEQFF.

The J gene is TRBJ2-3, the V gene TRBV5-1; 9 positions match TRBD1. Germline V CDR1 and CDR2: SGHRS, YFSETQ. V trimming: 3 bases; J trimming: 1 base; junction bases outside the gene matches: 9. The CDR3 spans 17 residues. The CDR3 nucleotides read TGCGCCAGCAGCTCGACCGGGACAGGGAAGCGCACAGATACGCAGTATTTT. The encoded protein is CASSSTGTGKRTDTQYF.

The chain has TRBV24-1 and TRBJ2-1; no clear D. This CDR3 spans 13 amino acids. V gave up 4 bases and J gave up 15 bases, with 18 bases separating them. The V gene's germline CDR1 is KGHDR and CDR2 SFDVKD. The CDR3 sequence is CATSETGQTAWFF. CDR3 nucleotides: TGTGCCACCAGTGAGACCGGGCAAACAGCGTGGTTCTTC.

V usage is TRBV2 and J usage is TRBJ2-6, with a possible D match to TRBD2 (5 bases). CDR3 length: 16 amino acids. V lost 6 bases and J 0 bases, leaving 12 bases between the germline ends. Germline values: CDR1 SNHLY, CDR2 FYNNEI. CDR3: CASRGRGFSGANVLTF. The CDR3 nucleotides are TGTGCCAGCAGGGGCAGAGGGTTCTCTGGGGCCAACGTCCTGACTTTC.

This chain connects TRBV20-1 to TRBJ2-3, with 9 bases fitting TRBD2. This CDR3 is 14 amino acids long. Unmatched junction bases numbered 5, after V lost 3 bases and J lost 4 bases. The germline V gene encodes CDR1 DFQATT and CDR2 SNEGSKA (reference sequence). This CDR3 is CSASPSGVADTQYF. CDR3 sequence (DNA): TGCAGTGCTAGTCCTAGCGGGGTTGCAGATACGCAGTATTTT.

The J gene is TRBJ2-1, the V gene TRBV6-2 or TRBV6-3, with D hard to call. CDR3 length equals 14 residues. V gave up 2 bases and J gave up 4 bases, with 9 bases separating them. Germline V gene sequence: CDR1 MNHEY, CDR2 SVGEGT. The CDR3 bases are TGTGCCAGCAGTTACGGTCCCCTTTACAATGAGCAGTTCTTC. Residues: CASSYGPLYNEQFF.

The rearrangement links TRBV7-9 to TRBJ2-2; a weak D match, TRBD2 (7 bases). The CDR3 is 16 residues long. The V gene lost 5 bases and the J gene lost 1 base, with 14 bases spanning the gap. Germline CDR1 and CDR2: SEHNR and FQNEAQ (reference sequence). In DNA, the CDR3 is TGTGCCAGCAGCGCGATCGGGGGGCGGAACACCGGGGAGCTGTTTTTT. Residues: CASSAIGGRNTGELFF.

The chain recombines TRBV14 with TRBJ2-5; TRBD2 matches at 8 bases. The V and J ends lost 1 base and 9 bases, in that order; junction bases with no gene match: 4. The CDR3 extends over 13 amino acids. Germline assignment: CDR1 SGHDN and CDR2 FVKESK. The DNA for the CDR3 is TGTGCCAGCAGCCAAGGAGGAGCGGGAGCCCAGTACTTC. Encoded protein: CASSQGGAGAQYF.

The CDR3 here is CASNRGYEQYF. CDR3 sequence (DNA): TGTGCCAGCAACAGGGGCTACGAGCAGTACTTC. The rearrangement links TRBV6-5 to TRBJ2-7; 7 bases match TRBD1. With V trimmed by 7 bases and J by 3 bases, 0 bases remained unmatched. The CDR3 covers 11 residues. From germline, CDR1 is MNHEY and CDR2 SVGAGI.

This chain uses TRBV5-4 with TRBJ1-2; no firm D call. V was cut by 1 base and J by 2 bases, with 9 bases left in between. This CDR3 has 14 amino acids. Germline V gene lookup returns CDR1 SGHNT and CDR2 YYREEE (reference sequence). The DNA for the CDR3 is TGTGCCAGCAGCTTGAGTGGTTTAAACTATGGCTACACCTTC. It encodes CASSLSGLNYGYTF.

The chain's CDR3 is CASSSQIRGHNEQFF. CDR3 nucleotide sequence: TGTGCCAGCAGTTCACAGATTCGGGGCCACAATGAGCAGTTCTTC. The chain links TRBV27 to TRBJ2-1, with D perhaps assigned TRBD1 or TRBD2 (5 bases each). Germline V gene sequence: CDR1 MNHEY, CDR2 SMNVEV (reference sequence). The V gene lost 4 bases and the J gene lost 5 bases, with 15 bases spanning the gap. The CDR3 is made up of 15 amino acids.

In DNA form, the CDR3 reads TGTGCCAGCAGCGCAGTACAGGACCCTAGCAATCAGCCCCAGCATTTT. Translating gives CASSAVQDPSNQPQHF. This rearrangement joins TRBV21-1 to TRBJ1-5; the table names TRBD1, a call not compared with the DNA. TRBV21-1 is flagged as a pseudogene. The CDR3 is 16 amino acids.